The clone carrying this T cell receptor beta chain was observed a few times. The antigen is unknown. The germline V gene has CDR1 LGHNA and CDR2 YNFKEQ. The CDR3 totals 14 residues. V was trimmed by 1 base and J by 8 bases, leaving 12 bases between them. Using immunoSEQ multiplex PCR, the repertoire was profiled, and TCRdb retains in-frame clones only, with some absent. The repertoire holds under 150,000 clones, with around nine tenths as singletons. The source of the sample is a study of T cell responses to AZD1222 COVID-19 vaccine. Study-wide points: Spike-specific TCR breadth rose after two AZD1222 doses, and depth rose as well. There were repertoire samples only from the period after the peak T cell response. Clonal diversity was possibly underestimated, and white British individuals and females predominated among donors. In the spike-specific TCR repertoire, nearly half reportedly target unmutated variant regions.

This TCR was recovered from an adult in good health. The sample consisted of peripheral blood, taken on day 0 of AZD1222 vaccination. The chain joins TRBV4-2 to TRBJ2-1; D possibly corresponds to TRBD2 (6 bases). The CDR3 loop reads CASSQAWDWDEQFF. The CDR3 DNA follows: TGTGCCAGCAGCCAAGCTTGGGACTGGGATGAGCAGTTCTTC.